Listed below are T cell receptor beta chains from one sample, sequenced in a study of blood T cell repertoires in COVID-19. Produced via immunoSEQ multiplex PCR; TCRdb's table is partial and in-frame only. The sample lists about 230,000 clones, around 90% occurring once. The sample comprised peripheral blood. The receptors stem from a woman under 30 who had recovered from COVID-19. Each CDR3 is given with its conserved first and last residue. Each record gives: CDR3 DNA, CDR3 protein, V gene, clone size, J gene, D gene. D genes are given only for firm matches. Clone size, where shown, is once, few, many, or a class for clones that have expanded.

TGCGCCAGCAGCCATGTCCGGGGCGAGCAGTACTTC | CASSHVRGEQYF | TRBV4-1 | . | TRBJ2-7 | .
TGTGCCAGCAGTGCTTCTGGGACGGCGTCAGGGGGAAAACTGTTTTTT | CASSASGTASGGKLFF | TRBV2 | . | TRBJ1-4 | TRBD1
TGTGCCAGCAGCTCTGGGACAGGGGGGACTGAAGCTTTCTTT | CASSSGTGGTEAFF | TRBV11-2 | . | TRBJ1-1 | TRBD1
TGCGCCAGCAGCCACGGGACAGGGGGCATAGATACGCAGTATTTT | CASSHGTGGIDTQYF | TRBV5-1 | few | TRBJ2-3 | TRBD1
TGCAGCGTTGGGGCGTGGAACACTGAAGCTTTCTTT | CSVGAWNTEAFF | TRBV29-1 | . | TRBJ1-1 | .
TGTGCCAGCAGTGAGGGACTGGGGGGACCCGGGGAGCTGTTTTTT | CASSEGLGGPGELFF | TRBV2 | . | TRBJ2-2 | .
TGTGCCAGCAGCTTTCTACAGGGTCTAGGCTATGGCTACACCTTC | CASSFLQGLGYGYTF | TRBV11-2 | . | TRBJ1-2 | .
TGTGCCAGCAGCGACGGACTAGCGGGAGCCCCTTCCTACGAGCAGTACTTC | CASSDGLAGAPSYEQYF | TRBV14 | . | TRBJ2-7 | TRBD2
TGTGCCAGCAGCGTAGAAGGACAGGGTTATAATGAAAAACTGTTTTTT | CASSVEGQGYNEKLFF | TRBV9 | . | TRBJ1-4 | TRBD1
TGTGCCAGCAGGGCCGGGACAGGGGTATCGGGGGAGCTGTTTTTT | CASRAGTGVSGELFF | TRBV2 | . | TRBJ2-2 | TRBD1
TGTGCCAGCAGTCCCAGACCTCCCGGGACAGTATACAATGAGCAGTTCTTC | CASSPRPPGTVYNEQFF | TRBV2 | . | TRBJ2-1 | TRBD1
TGTGCCAGCAGCCAGTTTAGCGGGACTGGGGAGCTGTTTTTT | CASSQFSGTGELFF | TRBV3-1/TRBV3-2 | . | TRBJ2-2 | TRBD2
TGTGCCAGTAGTACGAGGGACTATAGCAATCAGCCCCAGCATTTT | CASSTRDYSNQPQHF | TRBV19 | . | TRBJ1-5 | .
TGTGCCAGCAGCCTAGTAAGGGGGCCGGGCACTGAAGCTTTCTTT | CASSLVRGPGTEAFF | TRBV11-2 | . | TRBJ1-1 | TRBD1
TGTGCCAGCAGCTTACTAGGTGGCAATGAGCAGTTCTTC | CASSLLGGNEQFF | TRBV5-6 | . | TRBJ2-1 | .
TGTGCCAGCTCACCAAGAACAGCTGAAAAACTGTTTTTT | CASSPRTAEKLFF | TRBV18 | . | TRBJ1-4 | .
TGTGCCAGTAGTAGTCCGGCGATGAGGGGCAATCAGCCCCAGCATTTT | CASSSPAMRGNQPQHF | TRBV19 | . | TRBJ1-5 | .
TGTGCCAGCAGCAAACCGGGACTAGCGGGAACCGGGGAGCTGTTTTTT | CASSKPGLAGTGELFF | TRBV7-3 | few | TRBJ2-2 | TRBD2
TGTGCCAGCAGCGTAGACAAGGGACTAGGCAATGAGCAGTTCTTC | CASSVDKGLGNEQFF | TRBV7-6 | . | TRBJ2-1 | TRBD2